This entry concerns a single T cell receptor beta chain. What this receptor recognizes is not known. The record has no base qualities; no much larger clone is one base away. In total, approximately 690 healthy bone marrow donors made up the cohort. At the time of sampling, every cohort member was nominally healthy, though immune exposures that went unrecorded were likely present. The donor was CMV seropositive and was included in the group of 300 or so seropositive cohort members. Each donor provided a peripheral blood sample, and peripheral blood mononuclear cells were used for TCR beta sequencing. The Qiagen DNeasy Blood Extraction Kit was used to extract genomic DNA from the blood cell samples. CDR1 PRHDT and CDR2 FYEKMQ were looked up in the germline V gene (reference sequence). Cut back by 5 bases and 5 bases, the V and J ends lie 10 bases apart. The cysteine opens and the phenylalanine closes a CDR3 of 13 amino acids. Only the CDR3 region is kept as DNA, spanning 39 bases read in frame from base 1.

The source of the sample is a study of cytomegalovirus exposure and HLA in healthy donors (dated by TCRdb to the late 2010s). Regarding the complete study: An earlier analysis of several hundred of the donors reported 250 to 350 Gb of sequence data and 117 million unique TCR beta sequences from about 200 million T cells. An early release covering just under 650 HLA-typed donors comprised around 300 gigabases of sequencing data and around 80 million unique TCR sequences. On average, about 200,000 unique TCR beta nucleotide sequences were sequenced per donor among some 420 genotyped donors of the cohort, with around 19% of those sequences being non-productive. The number of typed donors differed by locus: about 620-640 for A, B, C, DRB1 and DQB1; 522 for DQA1; around 610 for DPA1; and roughly 490 for DPB1. The genetic ancestry cluster associated with self-reported Caucasian donors included about 84% of the 300 to 400 genotyped donors. Donor age, sex, ethnicity and CMV serostatus were compiled together with the repertoire data. High-throughput TCR immunosequencing, statistical association of individual TCRs with disease status, and machine learning were combined to predict cytomegalovirus infection status. All discovery cohort repertoires had been generated using a single sequencing platform. Class I and class II HLA loci were covered by the typing at four-digit resolution. To study patterns of TCR occurrence, a later analysis re-analyzed previously published TCR beta repertoires from under 750 donors and added high-resolution HLA genotyping. An earlier analysis of roughly 580 of the donors used high-throughput TCR beta sequencing to judge whether each TCR beta V gene segment behaved as functional or pseudogenic. Genome-wide SNP genotypes for about 65% of the roughly 670 donors were used in a later genetic analysis, which treated that subset as a discovery cohort. Along with the roughly 700-subject first cohort, a separate validation cohort of over 90 different subjects was used. A few DR-DQ haplotypes were treated as single units for association and clustering because of strong linkage in the cohort. The study aimed to test whether cataloging public T cell receptors could reveal signatures of past pathogen exposure. In the later analysis, no new phenotypic data were used to find candidate immune exposures; instead, reliance was placed on TCR beta sequences and their occurrence across donors. The T cell repertoires of 670 or so subjects were profiled by immunosequencing and related to cytomegalovirus serostatus. Overall results and qualifications from the work: The cohort was sequenced for TCR beta chains only, and without alpha or paired-chain data the features that could be detected were limited. The authors suggested that the approach could potentially be extended to other disease states and immunological phenotypes. In a later genetic analysis, fewer N-insertions in productive TCRs were reported among donors in an Asian-associated ancestry cluster than the roughly 700-donor mean. A group of highly shared sequence variants was considered likely to be a technical artifact of the sequencing pipeline. Some IMGT-functional V segments, including TRBV6-2 and TRBV6-3, could not be distinguished by the 87-base-pair reads and were therefore excluded. In an earlier analysis of roughly 560 of the donors, most TCR beta V segments were observed in productive rearrangements about 90% or about 30% of the time, broadly matching IMGT annotations. The presence/absence analyses assumed that sequencing depth was roughly uniform across donors, and that assumption may not be true. CMV serostatus was the only immune exposure information available for the cohort. V-gene and J-gene trimming of TCR beta chains was associated with a missense DCLRE1C variant in a later genetic analysis, and the association was replicated in an independent cohort. Because HLA typing was missing for some donors at each locus, association tests included only the typed subset. Cytomegalovirus status was reported to be diagnosed by the classifier with high specificity and sensitivity in both the original and validation cohorts. The study gave a list of 150 to 200 TCR beta chains associated with cytomegalovirus. A further reported finding was that TCR beta sequences accurately predicted the HLA-A and HLA-B alleles for most subjects in the first cohort. In a later analysis, HLA-associated TCR beta chains showed more clonal expansion and lower generation probabilities than non-associated chains that were equally common. Most TCR sequences were seen in very few donors, while some public TCRs were found in many individuals. In vitro tests confirmed that a few of the cytomegalovirus-associated TCR beta chains recognize cytomegalovirus antigens. The earlier analysis of approximately 590 of the donors excluded 15 to 20 rarely observed V segments, including chromosome 9 orphons, because counts were too low. In a later analysis, TCR association rates were found to vary across HLA loci, with the most associated TCRs seen for DRB1 alleles and the fewest for HLA-C alleles. Correlated functional status among segregating V segments might reflect linkage disequilibrium, but an unknown experimental factor could not be ruled out. At a false discovery rate of 0.05, a later analysis linked about 16,000 TCR beta sequences to specific HLA alleles. A later analysis reported that several top co-occurrence clusters appeared linked to parvovirus B19, influenza, CMV and Epstein-Barr virus. Strong co-occurrence of HLA alleles, especially DR and DQ, made assigning TCR associations to individual alleles difficult. In a later analysis, most CMV-associated TCR beta chains were found to appear HLA-restricted, with HLA associations seemingly driven largely by CMV exposure.

Library prep was done by the immunoSEQ multiplex PCR assay. A mixture of 60 forward primers for TCR Vbeta segments and 13 reverse primers for TCR Jbeta segments was used in the multiplex PCR. A multiplex PCR assay on genomic DNA amplified the CDR3 region of rearranged TCR beta genes. On the Illumina HiSeq System, the amplified TCR beta libraries were sequenced as 87-base-pair reads. As for how the authors treated the data: A later analysis tallied approximately 87 million unique TCR beta chains across the 666 repertoires, and approximately 12 million of those chains were shared by two or more donors. Raw reads were error-corrected and collapsed into unique sequences with a nearest-neighbor algorithm that merged closely related sequences to remove PCR and sequencing errors. CDR3 sequences were aligned to IMGT reference sequences to assign V, D and J gene segments. Each retained sequence needed at least a six-nucleotide match to both a V gene segment and a J gene segment. Rearrangements were called productive when the CDR3 lacked stop codons and stayed in frame with V and J; all others were non-productive. CDR3 was defined by IMGT convention, running from the second conserved V-encoded cysteine to the conserved J-encoded phenylalanine. Sequences without an unambiguous match to a single V gene segment were excluded from the earlier analysis of 450 to 650 of the donors. In an earlier analysis of roughly 500 of the donors, V segments were called functional above 56.7% productive rearrangements and were called segregating when the between-donor standard deviation exceeded 5%. A statistical classification framework was built for diagnosing cytomegalovirus status from the catalog of TCR beta chain sequences. A later analysis assigned V and J genes by comparing TCR nucleotide sequences with IMGT/GENE-DB human TR gene sequences. Using the TCRdist pipeline, a later analysis assigned CDR3 sequences along with most-parsimonious VDJ recombination scenarios. A later analysis defined each TCR beta chain by its CDR3 amino acid sequence plus V-gene family, and excluded reads lacking a unique V-gene family. To address suspected cross-contamination and a sequencing artifact, a later analysis removed over 500 highly shared, low-generation-probability nucleotide sequences. For each public chain, a later analysis derived a clonal expansion index from normalized ranks of inferred template counts within each repertoire. Generation probabilities in a later analysis came from a VDJ recombination model fitted to out-of-frame rearrangements, and those results were checked against IGoR. A later analysis scored TCR-TCR, TCR-HLA and TCR-CMV co-occurrence with hypergeometric tests, applying a repertoire-size bias correction to TCR pairs. False discovery rates were estimated in a later analysis by permuting HLA or CMV assignments 20 times. In a later analysis, co-occurring TCRs were grouped using DBSCAN, with TCRdist sequence similarity added in when clustering inside HLA-allele-positive subsets. Repertoires with fewer than 30,000 or more than 120,000 public chains were left out of co-occurrence clustering, as were about five repertoires with anomalous nucleotide sharing. Here the immuneACCESS table is served through TCRdb, limited to in-frame sequences with V and J called. Missing clones are a known gap in these copies; in checked studies unresolved V genes cover under half, and the rest lacks a known reason. The DNA was the basis for D and trimming; V, J and clone size are from that table. This sample is represented by around 120,000 clones; 75% to 80% of them were singletons. The top ten hold 2.5% to 3.5% of the sample.

The sample was PBMCs. This receptor was identified in a woman in her 30s in good health and CMV-seropositive. This chain joins TRBV13 to TRBJ2-1; possibly the D gene is TRBD1, per 5 matching bases. CDR3 reads: CASSPDSNNEQFF. The nucleotide sequence reads as follows: TGTGCCAGCAGCCCCGACAGCAACAATGAGCAGTTCTTC.